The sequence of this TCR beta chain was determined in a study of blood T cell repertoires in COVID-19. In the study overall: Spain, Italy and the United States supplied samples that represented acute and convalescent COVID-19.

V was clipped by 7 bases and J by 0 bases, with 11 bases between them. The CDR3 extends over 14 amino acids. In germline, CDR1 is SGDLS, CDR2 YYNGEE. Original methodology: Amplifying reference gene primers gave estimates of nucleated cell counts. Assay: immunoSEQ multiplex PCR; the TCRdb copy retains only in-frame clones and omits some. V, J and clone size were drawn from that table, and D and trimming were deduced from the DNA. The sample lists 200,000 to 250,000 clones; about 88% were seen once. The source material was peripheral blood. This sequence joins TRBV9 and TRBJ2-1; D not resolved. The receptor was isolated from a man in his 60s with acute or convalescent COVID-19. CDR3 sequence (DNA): TGTGCCAGCGGAGACCCGAGCTCCTACAATGAGCAGTTCTTC. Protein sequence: CASGDPSSYNEQFF.